This T cell receptor (beta chain) was observed in a study of graft-versus-host responses after intestinal transplantation. About the research overall: Recipients obtained multivisceral, liver-intestinal, or isolated intestinal transplants.

Germline V gives CDR1 SNHLY, CDR2 FYNNEI. This CDR3 has 11 amino acids. From the graft tissue, intraepithelial and lamina propria lymphocytes were released through processing. Sequencing was performed with immunoSEQ multiplex PCR; in TCRdb, only in-frame clones are kept and a portion is missing. The table includes 5,600 or so clones, approximately 68% detected once. This TCR came from a human patient who received an intestinal transplant, so some T cells may come from the graft donor. The sequenced sample was ileum tissue, obtained just under 260 days after intestinal transplant. The rearrangement links TRBV2 to TRBJ2-5, with D unclear. Gene TRBJ2-7 matches the end of the DNA better, so the J call may be wrong. The CDR3 sequence is CASSGLYEQYF. The CDR3, as DNA: TGTGCCAGCAGCGGTTTATACGAGCAGTACTTC.